This T cell receptor beta chain was identified during a study of blood T cell repertoires in COVID-19. V was clipped by 0 bases and J by 0 bases, with 8 bases between them. The CDR3 extends over 15 amino acids. The germline V gene encodes CDR1 KGHSH and CDR2 LQKENI. Only in-frame clones appear in the TCRdb table, and some are missing; sequencing was by immunoSEQ multiplex PCR. Among about 150,000 clones listed, approximately 83% were seen once. Material for sequencing was peripheral blood. The receptor was derived from a woman aged 80 or over with acute or convalescent COVID-19. The chain combines TRBV18 with TRBJ1-1; D remains unclear. CDR3 sequence reads: CASSPPKNMNTEAFF. CDR3 sequence (DNA): TGTGCCAGCTCACCACCTAAGAACATGAACACTGAAGCTTTCTTT.